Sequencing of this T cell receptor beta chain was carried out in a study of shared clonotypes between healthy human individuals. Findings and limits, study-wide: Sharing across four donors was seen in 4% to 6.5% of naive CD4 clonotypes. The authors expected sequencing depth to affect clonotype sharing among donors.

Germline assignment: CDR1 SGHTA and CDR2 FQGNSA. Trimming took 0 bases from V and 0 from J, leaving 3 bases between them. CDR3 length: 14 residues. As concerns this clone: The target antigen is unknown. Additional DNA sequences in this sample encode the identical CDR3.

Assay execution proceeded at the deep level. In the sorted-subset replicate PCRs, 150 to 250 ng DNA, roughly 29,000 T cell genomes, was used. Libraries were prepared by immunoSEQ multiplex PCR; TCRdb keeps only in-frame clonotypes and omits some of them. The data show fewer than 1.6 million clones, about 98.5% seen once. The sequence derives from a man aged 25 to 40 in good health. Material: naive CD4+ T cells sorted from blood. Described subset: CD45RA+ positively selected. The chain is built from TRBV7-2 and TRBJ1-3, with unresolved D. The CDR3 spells CASSLALSGNTIYF. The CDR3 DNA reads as TGTGCCAGCAGCTTAGCCCTCTCTGGAAACACCATATATTTT. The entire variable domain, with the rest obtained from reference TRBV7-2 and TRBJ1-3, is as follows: GAGVSQSPSNKVTEKGKDVELRCDPISGHTALYWYRQSLGQGLEFLIYFQGNSAPDKSGLPSDRFSAERTGGSVSTLTIQRTQQEDSAVYLCASSLALSGNTIYFGEGSWLTVV.